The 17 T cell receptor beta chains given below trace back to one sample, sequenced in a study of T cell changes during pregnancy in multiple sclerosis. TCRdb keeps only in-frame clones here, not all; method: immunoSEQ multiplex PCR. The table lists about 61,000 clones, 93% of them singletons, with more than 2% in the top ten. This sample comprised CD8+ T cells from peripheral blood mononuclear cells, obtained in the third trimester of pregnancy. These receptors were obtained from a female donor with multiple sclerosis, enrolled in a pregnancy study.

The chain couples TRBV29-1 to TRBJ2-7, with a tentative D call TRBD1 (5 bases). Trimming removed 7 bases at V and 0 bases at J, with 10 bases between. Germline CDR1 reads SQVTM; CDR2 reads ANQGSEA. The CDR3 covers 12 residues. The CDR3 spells CSAADNSYEQYF. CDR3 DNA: TGCAGCGCCGCGGACAACTCCTACGAGCAGTACTTC.

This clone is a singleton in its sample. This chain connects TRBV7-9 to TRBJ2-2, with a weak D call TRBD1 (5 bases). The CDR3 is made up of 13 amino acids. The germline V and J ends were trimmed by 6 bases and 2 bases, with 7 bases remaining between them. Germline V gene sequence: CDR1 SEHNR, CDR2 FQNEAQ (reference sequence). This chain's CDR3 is CASRGRNTGELFF. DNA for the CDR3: TGTGCCAGCAGGGGGCGCAACACCGGGGAGCTGTTTTTT.

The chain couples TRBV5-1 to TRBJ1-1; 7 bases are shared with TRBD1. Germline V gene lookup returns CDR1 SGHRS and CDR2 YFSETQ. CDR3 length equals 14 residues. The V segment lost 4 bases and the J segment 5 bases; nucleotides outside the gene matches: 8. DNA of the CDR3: TGCGCCAGCAGCGACTCTACAGGGGTAACTGAAGCTTTCTTT. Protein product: CASSDSTGVTEAFF.

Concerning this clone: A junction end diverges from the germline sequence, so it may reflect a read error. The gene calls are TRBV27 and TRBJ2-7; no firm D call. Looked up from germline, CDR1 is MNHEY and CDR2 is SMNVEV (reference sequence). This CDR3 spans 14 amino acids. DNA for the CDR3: TGTGCCAGCAGCCTCAACCTAGGCTCCCACGAGCAGTACTTC. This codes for CASSLNLGSHEQYF.

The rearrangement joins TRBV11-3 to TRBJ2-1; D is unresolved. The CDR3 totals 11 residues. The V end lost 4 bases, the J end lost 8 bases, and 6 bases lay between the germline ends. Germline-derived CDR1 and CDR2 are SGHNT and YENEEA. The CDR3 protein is CASSSADEQFF. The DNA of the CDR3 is TGTGCCAGCAGCTCCGCGGATGAGCAGTTCTTC.

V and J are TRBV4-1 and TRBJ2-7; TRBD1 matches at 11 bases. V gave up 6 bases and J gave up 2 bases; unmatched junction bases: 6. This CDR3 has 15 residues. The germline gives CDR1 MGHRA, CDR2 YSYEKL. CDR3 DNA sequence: TGCGCCAGCAGTCTTGGGACAGGGGGTACCTACGAGCAGTACTTC. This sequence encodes CASSLGTGGTYEQYF.

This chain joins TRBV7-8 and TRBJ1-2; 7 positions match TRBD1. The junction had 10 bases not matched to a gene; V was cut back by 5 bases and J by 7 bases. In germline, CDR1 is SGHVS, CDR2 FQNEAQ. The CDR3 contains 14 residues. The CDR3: CASSLGGQIGGYTF. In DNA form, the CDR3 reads TGTGCCAGCAGCCTAGGGGGCCAAATAGGTGGCTACACCTTC.

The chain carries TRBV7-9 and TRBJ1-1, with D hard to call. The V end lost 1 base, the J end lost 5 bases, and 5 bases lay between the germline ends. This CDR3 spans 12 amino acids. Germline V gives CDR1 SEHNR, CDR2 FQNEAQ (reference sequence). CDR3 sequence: CASSLGTTEAFF. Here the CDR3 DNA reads TGTGCCAGCAGCTTAGGGACTACTGAAGCTTTCTTT.

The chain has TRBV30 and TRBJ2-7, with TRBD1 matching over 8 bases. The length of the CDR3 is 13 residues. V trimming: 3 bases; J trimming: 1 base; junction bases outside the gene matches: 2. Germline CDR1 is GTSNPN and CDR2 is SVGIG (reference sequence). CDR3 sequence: CAWRTGASYEQYF. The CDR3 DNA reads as TGTGCCTGGAGGACAGGGGCTTCCTACGAGCAGTACTTC.

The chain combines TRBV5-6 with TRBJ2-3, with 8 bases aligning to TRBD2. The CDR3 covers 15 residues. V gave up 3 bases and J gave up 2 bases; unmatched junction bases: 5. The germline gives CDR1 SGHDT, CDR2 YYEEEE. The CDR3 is CASSSLAGNTDTQYF. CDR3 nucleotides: TGTGCCAGCAGCTCCTTAGCGGGAAACACAGATACGCAGTATTTT. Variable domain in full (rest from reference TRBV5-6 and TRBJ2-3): DAGVTQSPTHLIKTRGQQVTLRCSPKSGHDTVSWYQQALGQGPQFIFQYYEEEERQRGNFPDRFSGHQFPNYSSELNVNALLLGDSALYLCASSSLAGNTDTQYFGPGTRLTVL.

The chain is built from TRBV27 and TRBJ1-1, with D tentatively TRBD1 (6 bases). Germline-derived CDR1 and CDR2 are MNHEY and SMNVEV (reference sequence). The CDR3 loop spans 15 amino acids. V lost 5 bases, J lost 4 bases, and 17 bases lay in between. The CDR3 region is CASSPRPTGSTEAFF. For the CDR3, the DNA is TGTGCCAGCAGTCCTCGACCTACAGGGTCCACTGAAGCTTTCTTT.

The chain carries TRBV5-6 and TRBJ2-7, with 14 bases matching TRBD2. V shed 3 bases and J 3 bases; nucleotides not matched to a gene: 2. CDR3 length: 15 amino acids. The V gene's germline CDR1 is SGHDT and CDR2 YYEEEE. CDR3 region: CASSYGLAGGYEQYF. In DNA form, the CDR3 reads TGTGCCAGCAGCTATGGACTAGCGGGAGGCTACGAGCAGTACTTC.

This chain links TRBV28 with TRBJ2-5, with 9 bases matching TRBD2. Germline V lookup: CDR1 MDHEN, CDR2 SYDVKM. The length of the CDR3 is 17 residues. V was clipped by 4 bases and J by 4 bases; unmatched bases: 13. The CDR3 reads CASSSPRVAGVRETQYF. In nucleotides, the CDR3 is TGTGCCAGCAGTTCCCCGAGAGTAGCGGGAGTAAGAGAGACCCAGTACTTC.

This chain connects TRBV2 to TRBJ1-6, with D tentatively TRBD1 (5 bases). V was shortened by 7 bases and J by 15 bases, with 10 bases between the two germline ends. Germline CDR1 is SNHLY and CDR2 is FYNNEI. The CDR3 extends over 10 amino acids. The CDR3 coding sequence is TGTGCCAGCAACACGGGGGACCTCCACTTT. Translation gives CASNTGDLHF. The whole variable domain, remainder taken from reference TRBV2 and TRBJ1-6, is EPEVTQTPSHQVTQMGQEVILRCVPISNHLYFYWYRQILGQKVEFLVSFYNNEISEKSEIFDDQFSVERPDGSNFTLKIRSTKLEDSAMYFCASNTGDLHFGNGTRLTVT.

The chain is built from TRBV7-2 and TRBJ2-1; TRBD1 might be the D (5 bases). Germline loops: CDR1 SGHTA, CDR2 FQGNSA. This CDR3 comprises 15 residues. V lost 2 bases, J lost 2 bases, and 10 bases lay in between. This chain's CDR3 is CASSLSGSPYNEQFF. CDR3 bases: TGTGCCAGCAGCTTATCAGGGTCCCCCTACAATGAGCAGTTCTTC.

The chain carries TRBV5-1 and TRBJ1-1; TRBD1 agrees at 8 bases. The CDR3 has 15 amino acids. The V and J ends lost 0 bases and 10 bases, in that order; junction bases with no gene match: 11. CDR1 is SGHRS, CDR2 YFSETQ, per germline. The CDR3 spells CASSLEAPGGRGAFF. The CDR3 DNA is TGCGCCAGCAGCTTGGAGGCCCCAGGGGGCCGGGGAGCTTTCTTT.

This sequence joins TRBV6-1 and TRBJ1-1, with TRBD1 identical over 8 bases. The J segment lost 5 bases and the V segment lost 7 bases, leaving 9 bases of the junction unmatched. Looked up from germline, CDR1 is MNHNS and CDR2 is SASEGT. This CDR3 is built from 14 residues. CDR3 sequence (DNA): TGTGCCAGCAAGACAGGGGAGGGCCGTACTGAAGCTTTCTTT. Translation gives CASKTGEGRTEAFF.